This note documents a single TCR beta chain sequence. Repertoires were generated with immunoSEQ multiplex PCR, while TCRdb's copy carries only in-frame clones and drops some. Of approximately 8,600 clones detected, 31% appear once; the ten largest clones hold just over 5%. The sample originates from a study of graft-versus-host responses after intestinal transplantation. Study-level findings and limits: Analysis identified GvH clones in recipient marrow, with some appearing first in ileum or blood.

The authors plated about 200,000 CFSE-labeled responder cells with about 200,000 irradiated, violet-dye-labeled stimulator cells. This specimen consisted of alloreactive CD4+ T cells from a mixed lymphocyte reaction culture, obtained before intestinal transplant. Subset given: CFSE-low proliferating T cells sorted from roughly six-day pre-transplant mixed lymphocyte reaction (GvH or HvG direction). This clonotype was sampled from a human patient who received an intestinal transplant.

The CDR3 sequence is CATQGYTF. The CDR3 DNA is TGTGCTACTCAAGGCTACACCTTC. The chain joins TRBV6-1 to TRBJ1-2; D call uncertain. Germline V lookup: CDR1 MNHNS, CDR2 SASEGT. The CDR3 runs 8 residues.